Described below is a single T cell receptor beta chain sequence and its context. With 60 Vbeta and 13 Jbeta primers, the PCR was carried out. TCRdb's table, derived via immunoSEQ multiplex PCR, lists solely in-frame clones and lacks some. The data show around 140,000 clones, around 78% seen once. This specimen comes from a study of cytomegalovirus exposure and HLA in healthy donors. The TCR comes from a man aged 40-50 years in good health and CMV-seronegative. The sequencing sample was made of PBMCs.

The CDR3 loop is CASSPRGQVRSEQYF. The CDR3 coding sequence is TGTGCCAGCTCACCAAGGGGACAGGTTCGTAGTGAGCAGTACTTC. The chain is built from TRBV18 and TRBJ2-7; 8 bases agree with TRBD1. The V and J ends lost 2 bases and 7 bases, in that order; junction bases with no gene match: 10. The CDR3 is 15 amino acids. In germline, CDR1 is KGHSH, CDR2 LQKENI.